This is a list of T cell receptor beta chains from one sample in a study of cytomegalovirus exposure and HLA in healthy donors. Sequenced by immunoSEQ multiplex PCR; TCRdb stores in-frame clones only, minus some. The sample lists under 200,000 clones, roughly 80% seen once, with 1.7% in the top ten. Sequencing was done on a sample of PBMCs. The receptors were sampled from a young woman in good health and CMV-seronegative. CDR3s include the opening cysteine and the closing phenylalanine or tryptophan. The D gene is left open where the match is weak. For some rows the clone size is stated as once, few or many, or as a class when expanded; others skip it.

clone size: -; D gene: -; J gene: TRBJ1-1; V gene: TRBV4-2; CDR3 DNA: TGTGCCAGCAGTGAACCGGGGGGCGGCCCTGAAGCTTTCTTT; CDR3 protein: CASSEPGGGPEAFF
clone size: -; D gene: TRBD1; J gene: TRBJ2-7; V gene: TRBV13; CDR3 DNA: TGTGCCAGCAGCTCAGCAGGGGGCCCAGTTGTCGAGCAGTACTTC; CDR3 protein: CASSSAGGPVVEQYF
clone size: -; D gene: -; J gene: TRBJ2-3; V gene: TRBV28; CDR3 DNA: TGTGCCAGCAGCTTTGGAGCGTTCACAGATACGCAGTATTTT; CDR3 protein: CASSFGAFTDTQYF
clone size: -; D gene: TRBD1; J gene: TRBJ1-2; V gene: TRBV6-1; CDR3 DNA: TGTGCCAGCAGTGAAGGGGGGACAGGAAACTATGGCTACACCTTC; CDR3 protein: CASSEGGTGNYGYTF
clone size: -; D gene: -; J gene: TRBJ1-5; V gene: TRBV19; CDR3 DNA: TGTGCCAGTAGTATCGGAGGGCAATATAGCAATCAGCCCCAGCATTTT; CDR3 protein: CASSIGGQYSNQPQHF
clone size: -; D gene: TRBD1; J gene: TRBJ2-5; V gene: TRBV6-5; CDR3 DNA: TGTGCCAGCAGGCGGACAGGGGGCTTTCAAGAGACCCAGTACTTC; CDR3 protein: CASRRTGGFQETQYF
clone size: -; D gene: -; J gene: TRBJ2-3; V gene: TRBV6-1; CDR3 DNA: TGTGCCAGCAGTCCTTCTCTCTTAGATACGCAGTATTTT; CDR3 protein: CASSPSLLDTQYF
clone size: once; D gene: TRBD2; J gene: TRBJ2-1; V gene: TRBV28; CDR3 DNA: TGTGCCAGCAGCCCAAGCGGGAGGGCCGGCAATGAGCAGTTCTTC; CDR3 protein: CASSPSGRAGNEQFF
clone size: -; D gene: TRBD2; J gene: TRBJ2-1; V gene: TRBV7-9; CDR3 DNA: TGTGCCAGCAGCTTAGGCGGGAGGGCCTACAATGAGCAGTTCTTC; CDR3 protein: CASSLGGRAYNEQFF
clone size: -; D gene: -; J gene: TRBJ2-7; V gene: TRBV10-2; CDR3 DNA: TGCGCCAGCAGGGACCGGGGGAATTCCTACGAGCAGTACTTC; CDR3 protein: CASRDRGNSYEQYF
clone size: -; D gene: TRBD2; J gene: TRBJ2-2; V gene: TRBV11-2; CDR3 DNA: TGTGCCAGCAGCTTATATCAGGCGGGAGGGCCTTCCGGGGAGCTGTTTTTT; CDR3 protein: CASSLYQAGGPSGELFF
clone size: -; D gene: TRBD1; J gene: TRBJ2-3; V gene: TRBV27; CDR3 DNA: TGTGCCAGCAGTTCCTGGACAGGGGGGCGGACAGATACGCAGTATTTT; CDR3 protein: CASSSWTGGRTDTQYF
clone size: -; D gene: -; J gene: TRBJ2-1; V gene: TRBV25-1; CDR3 DNA: TGTGCCAGCAGTGAATGGGGTAGCGGTTCCTACAATGAGCAGTTCTTC; CDR3 protein: CASSEWGSGSYNEQFF
clone size: -; D gene: TRBD1; J gene: TRBJ1-4; V gene: TRBV4-1; CDR3 DNA: TGCGCCAGCAGCCAGGCACAGGGGCGCTCGGCAACTAATGAAAAACTGTTTTTT; CDR3 protein: CASSQAQGRSATNEKLFF
clone size: -; D gene: -; J gene: TRBJ2-2; V gene: TRBV7-2; CDR3 DNA: TGTGCCAGCAGCGGCAGACTGAACACCGGGGAGCTGTTTTTT; CDR3 protein: CASSGRLNTGELFF
clone size: -; D gene: -; J gene: TRBJ2-5; V gene: TRBV7-2; CDR3 DNA: TGTGCCAGCAGCTTACGGGGTTCGGGAGAGACCCAGTACTTC; CDR3 protein: CASSLRGSGETQYF
clone size: -; D gene: TRBD1; J gene: TRBJ1-2; V gene: TRBV6-4; CDR3 DNA: TGTGCCAGCAGAGATCCGGGACAGGGGGCCTATGGCTACACCTTC; CDR3 protein: CASRDPGQGAYGYTF
clone size: -; D gene: TRBD1; J gene: TRBJ1-1; V gene: TRBV7-2; CDR3 DNA: TGTGCCAGCAGCTCCCACTACGACAGGGTAAACACTGAAGCTTTCTTT; CDR3 protein: CASSSHYDRVNTEAFF
clone size: -; D gene: TRBD2; J gene: TRBJ2-7; V gene: TRBV19; CDR3 DNA: TGTGCCAGTAGTCTCGGGGGGACTAGCGGGAGCTACGAGCAGTACTTC; CDR3 protein: CASSLGGTSGSYEQYF
clone size: -; D gene: TRBD1; J gene: TRBJ1-5; V gene: TRBV7-8; CDR3 DNA: TGTGCCAGCAGCTCCGGGACAGGGAATCAGCCCCAGCATTTT; CDR3 protein: CASSSGTGNQPQHF
clone size: -; D gene: -; J gene: TRBJ2-5; V gene: TRBV2; CDR3 DNA: TGTGCCAGCAGTGAATGGGGGCCTGGGGAGCAGTACTTC; CDR3 protein: CASSEWGPGEQYF
clone size: -; D gene: -; J gene: TRBJ1-2; V gene: TRBV27; CDR3 DNA: TGTGCCAGCAGCTTATCAGGGCAAGGGGGCTATGGCTACACCTTC; CDR3 protein: CASSLSGQGGYGYTF
clone size: -; D gene: -; J gene: TRBJ2-1; V gene: TRBV6-1; CDR3 DNA: TGTGCCAGCAGTGCCGCTAGCGCCAGCTCCTACAATGAGCAGTTCTTC; CDR3 protein: CASSAASASSYNEQFF
clone size: once; D gene: -; J gene: TRBJ2-7; V gene: TRBV6-5; CDR3 DNA: TGTGCCAGCAGTTACTCCGACGGGAACTCCTACGAGCAGTACTTC; CDR3 protein: CASSYSDGNSYEQYF
clone size: -; D gene: TRBD2; J gene: TRBJ2-5; V gene: TRBV4-3; CDR3 DNA: TGCGCCAGCAGCCAAGGTGGTTCTAGCGGGAGTCTAATTCAAGAGACCCAGTACTTC; CDR3 protein: CASSQGGSSGSLIQETQYF
clone size: -; D gene: -; J gene: TRBJ2-3; V gene: TRBV7-2; CDR3 DNA: TGTGCCAGCAGCCCCCACGGTGGGGGGGCCACAGATACGCAGTATTTT; CDR3 protein: CASSPHGGGATDTQYF
clone size: few; D gene: -; J gene: TRBJ2-1; V gene: TRBV27; CDR3 DNA: TGTGCCAGCGGGTTTGGGAGTTGGGGCAATGAGCAGTTCTTC; CDR3 protein: CASGFGSWGNEQFF
clone size: -; D gene: TRBD1; J gene: TRBJ1-2; V gene: TRBV5-1; CDR3 DNA: TGCGCCAGCAGCAGGGACAGAGACTCACCTAAGTATGGCTACACCTTC; CDR3 protein: CASSRDRDSPKYGYTF
clone size: -; D gene: TRBD2; J gene: TRBJ2-5; V gene: TRBV28; CDR3 DNA: TGTGCCAGCATCGGAGCGGGAGCGTCCTGGGAGACCCAGTACTTC; CDR3 protein: CASIGAGASWETQYF
clone size: -; D gene: -; J gene: TRBJ2-3; V gene: TRBV29-1; CDR3 DNA: TGCAGCGTTGAAGATTTGAACCACCCGGTTTACAGGGAAGGAGATACGCAGTATTTT; CDR3 protein: CSVEDLNHPVYREGDTQYF
clone size: -; D gene: TRBD1; J gene: TRBJ2-7; V gene: TRBV28; CDR3 DNA: TGTGCCAGCAACCGTTCCCCGGGACAGGGCTACGAGCAGTACTTC; CDR3 protein: CASNRSPGQGYEQYF
clone size: -; D gene: -; J gene: TRBJ2-2; V gene: TRBV4-1; CDR3 DNA: TGCGCCAGCAGCCAACTAGGACTATTACACGGGGAGCTGTTTTTT; CDR3 protein: CASSQLGLLHGELFF
clone size: -; D gene: -; J gene: TRBJ1-1; V gene: TRBV4-1; CDR3 DNA: TGCGCCAGCAGCCACCTAGGGAGGGGCCCTGAAGCTTTCTTT; CDR3 protein: CASSHLGRGPEAFF
clone size: -; D gene: TRBD1; J gene: TRBJ2-1; V gene: TRBV4-3; CDR3 DNA: TGCGCCAGCAGCCAAGATTTGGCAGGGGGCTTGTACAATGAGCAGTTCTTC; CDR3 protein: CASSQDLAGGLYNEQFF
clone size: -; D gene: TRBD1; J gene: TRBJ2-5; V gene: TRBV11-2; CDR3 DNA: TGTGCCAGCAGCCCAAGACAGGGGGCGGGGGAGACCCAGTACTTC; CDR3 protein: CASSPRQGAGETQYF
clone size: -; D gene: -; J gene: TRBJ2-7; V gene: TRBV27; CDR3 DNA: TGTGCCAGCAGTTTATTGGGGCAAAGCTCCTACGAGCAGTACTTC; CDR3 protein: CASSLLGQSSYEQYF
clone size: few; D gene: TRBD2; J gene: TRBJ2-1; V gene: TRBV11-2; CDR3 DNA: TGTGCCAGCAGCGGCCGGACTAGCGGGAGGGCCGATGAGCAGTTCTTC; CDR3 protein: CASSGRTSGRADEQFF
clone size: -; D gene: -; J gene: TRBJ2-7; V gene: TRBV13; CDR3 DNA: TGTGCCAGCAGCACTAGTGGGACTGGAGAGCAGTACTTC; CDR3 protein: CASSTSGTGEQYF
clone size: -; D gene: TRBD2; J gene: TRBJ2-1; V gene: TRBV9; CDR3 DNA: TGTGCCAGCAGCGAAACTAGCGGCTCCTACAATGAGCAGTTCTTC; CDR3 protein: CASSETSGSYNEQFF
clone size: -; D gene: -; J gene: TRBJ2-5; V gene: TRBV29-1; CDR3 DNA: TGCAGCGTTGAAGAACTTGAAGAGACCCAGTACTTC; CDR3 protein: CSVEELEETQYF
clone size: -; D gene: TRBD2; J gene: TRBJ2-5; V gene: TRBV10-1; CDR3 DNA: TGCGCCAGCAGTGACCACGGGGGGGCCGGACAAGAGACCCAGTACTTC; CDR3 protein: CASSDHGGAGQETQYF
clone size: -; D gene: -; J gene: TRBJ2-5; V gene: TRBV5-6; CDR3 DNA: TGTGCCAGCAGCCCAGGCCGGACTCGGCACCGAGGGACCCAGTACTTC; CDR3 protein: CASSPGRTRHRGTQYF
clone size: -; D gene: TRBD1; J gene: TRBJ1-5; V gene: TRBV27; CDR3 DNA: TGTGCCAGCAGACCAAACTACGGCCGACAGGGCCTCTATAGCAATCAGCCCCAGCATTTT; CDR3 protein: CASRPNYGRQGLYSNQPQHF
clone size: -; D gene: -; J gene: TRBJ2-7; V gene: TRBV6-1; CDR3 DNA: TGTGCCAGCACTCTCCCCCCGGGGGAGCAGTACTTC; CDR3 protein: CASTLPPGEQYF
clone size: -; D gene: -; J gene: TRBJ2-5; V gene: TRBV6-5; CDR3 DNA: TGTGCCAGCAGTTATGGGAGTACCCAGTACTTC; CDR3 protein: CASSYGSTQYF
clone size: -; D gene: -; J gene: TRBJ1-5; V gene: TRBV6-5; CDR3 DNA: TGTGCCAGCAGTACCGACAGAACTAATCAGCCCCAGCATTTT; CDR3 protein: CASSTDRTNQPQHF
clone size: -; D gene: TRBD2; J gene: TRBJ2-1; V gene: TRBV30; CDR3 DNA: TGTGCCTGGAGTGGGGCGGGAGATTCCCAGTTCTTC; CDR3 protein: CAWSGAGDSQFF
clone size: -; D gene: TRBD1; J gene: TRBJ2-7; V gene: TRBV7-2; CDR3 DNA: TGTGCCAGCAGCTTAGCACAGGGGACCTCCTACGAGCAGTACTTC; CDR3 protein: CASSLAQGTSYEQYF
clone size: -; D gene: TRBD1; J gene: TRBJ2-7; V gene: TRBV28; CDR3 DNA: TGTGCCAGCAGTTCCCCCGGGACAGTTAAATACGAGCAGTACTTC; CDR3 protein: CASSSPGTVKYEQYF
clone size: -; D gene: TRBD2; J gene: TRBJ2-1; V gene: TRBV7-6; CDR3 DNA: TGTGCCAGCAGCCTCCTAGCGGAGACTTCCTACAATGAGCAGTTCTTC; CDR3 protein: CASSLLAETSYNEQFF
clone size: -; D gene: TRBD1; J gene: TRBJ1-4; V gene: TRBV10-2; CDR3 DNA: TGCGCCAGCAGTGAGTTCACAGGGGGAGAGGAAAAACTGTTTTTT; CDR3 protein: CASSEFTGGEEKLFF
clone size: -; D gene: -; J gene: TRBJ1-1; V gene: TRBV29-1; CDR3 DNA: TGCAGCGTTGATGGGGGGTCTTCAAGGACTGAAGCTTTCTTT; CDR3 protein: CSVDGGSSRTEAFF
clone size: -; D gene: -; J gene: TRBJ1-5; V gene: TRBV6-1; CDR3 DNA: TGTGCCAGCAGCTATGTGAGTAGCAATCAGCCCCAGCATTTT; CDR3 protein: CASSYVSSNQPQHF
clone size: -; D gene: TRBD1; J gene: TRBJ2-3; V gene: TRBV5-6; CDR3 DNA: TGTGCCAGCAGCTTACCGGGACAGGGTCTCACAGATACGCAGTATTTT; CDR3 protein: CASSLPGQGLTDTQYF
clone size: -; D gene: -; J gene: TRBJ2-2; V gene: TRBV7-9; CDR3 DNA: TGTGCCACCAGCGGCGTGGGGGCAGGGAGAACCGGGGAGCTGTTTTTT; CDR3 protein: CATSGVGAGRTGELFF
clone size: -; D gene: TRBD2; J gene: TRBJ2-1; V gene: TRBV18; CDR3 DNA: TGTGCCAGCTCACCAGAGGTAGCGGGTATGGACAATGAGCAGTTCTTC; CDR3 protein: CASSPEVAGMDNEQFF
clone size: few; D gene: -; J gene: TRBJ1-5; V gene: TRBV7-2; CDR3 DNA: TGTGCCAGCAGCTTAGACTGGAGTCAGCCCCAGCATTTT; CDR3 protein: CASSLDWSQPQHF
clone size: -; D gene: -; J gene: TRBJ1-5; V gene: TRBV19; CDR3 DNA: TGTGCCAGTAGACAGGGCAATCAGCCCCAGCATTTT; CDR3 protein: CASRQGNQPQHF
clone size: -; D gene: -; J gene: TRBJ1-4; V gene: TRBV7-9; CDR3 DNA: TGTGCCAGCAGCCTAGCCTCGGGGGCAACTAATGAAAAACTGTTTTTT; CDR3 protein: CASSLASGATNEKLFF